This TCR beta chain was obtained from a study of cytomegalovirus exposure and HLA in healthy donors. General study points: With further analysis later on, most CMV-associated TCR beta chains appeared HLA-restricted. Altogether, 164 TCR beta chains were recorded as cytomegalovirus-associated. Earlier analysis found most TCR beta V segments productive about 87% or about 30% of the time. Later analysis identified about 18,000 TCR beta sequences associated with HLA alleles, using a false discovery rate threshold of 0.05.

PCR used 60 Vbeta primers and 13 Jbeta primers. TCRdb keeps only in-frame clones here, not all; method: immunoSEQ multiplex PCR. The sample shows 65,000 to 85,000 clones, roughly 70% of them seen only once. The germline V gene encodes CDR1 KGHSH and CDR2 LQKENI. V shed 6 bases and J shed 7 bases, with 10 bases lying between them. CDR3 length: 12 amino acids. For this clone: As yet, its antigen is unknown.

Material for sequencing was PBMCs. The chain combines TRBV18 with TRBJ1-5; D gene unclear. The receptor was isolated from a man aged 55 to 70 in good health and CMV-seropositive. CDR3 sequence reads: CASSDDGQPQHF. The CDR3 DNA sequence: TGTGCCAGCTCCGACGACGGGCAGCCCCAGCATTTT. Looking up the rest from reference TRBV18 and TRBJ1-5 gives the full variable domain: NAGVMQNPRHLVRRRGQEARLRCSPMKGHSHVYWYRQLPEEGLKFMVYLQKENIIDESGMPKERFSAEFPKEGPSILRIQQVVRGDSAAYFCASSDDGQPQHFGDGTRLSIL.